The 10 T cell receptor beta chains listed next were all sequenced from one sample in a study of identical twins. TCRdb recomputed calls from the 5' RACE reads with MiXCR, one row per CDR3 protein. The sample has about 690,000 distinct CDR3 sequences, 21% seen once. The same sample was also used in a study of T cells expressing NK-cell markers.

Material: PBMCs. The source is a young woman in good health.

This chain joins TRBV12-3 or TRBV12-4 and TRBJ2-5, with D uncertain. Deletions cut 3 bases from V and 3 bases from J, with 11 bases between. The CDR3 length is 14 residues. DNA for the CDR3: TGTGCCAGCAGTTTCTGGATAAACGAAGAGACCCAGTACTTC. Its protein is CASSFWINEETQYF.

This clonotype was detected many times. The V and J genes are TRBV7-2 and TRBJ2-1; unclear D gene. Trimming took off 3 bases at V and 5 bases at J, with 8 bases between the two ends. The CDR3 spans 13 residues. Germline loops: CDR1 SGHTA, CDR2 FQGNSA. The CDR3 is CASSFSRNNEQFF. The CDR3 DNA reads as TGTGCCAGCAGCTTCTCCCGTAACAATGAGCAGTTCTTC.

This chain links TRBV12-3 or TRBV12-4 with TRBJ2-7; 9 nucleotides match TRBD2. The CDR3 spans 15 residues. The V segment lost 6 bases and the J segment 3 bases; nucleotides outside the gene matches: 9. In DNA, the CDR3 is TGTGCCAGCAGGGAGACTAGCGGAGAGCGCTACGAGCAGTACTTC. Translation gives CASRETSGERYEQYF.

The CDR3 sequence is CASSPRTYEYGYTF. The CDR3, as DNA: TGTGCCAGCAGTCCTCGGACGTATGAATATGGCTACACCTTC. This chain uses TRBV7-2 with TRBJ1-2; D is undetermined. This CDR3 has 14 residues. From germline, CDR1 is SGHTA and CDR2 FQGNSA. V lost 6 bases and J lost 5, with 16 bases in between.

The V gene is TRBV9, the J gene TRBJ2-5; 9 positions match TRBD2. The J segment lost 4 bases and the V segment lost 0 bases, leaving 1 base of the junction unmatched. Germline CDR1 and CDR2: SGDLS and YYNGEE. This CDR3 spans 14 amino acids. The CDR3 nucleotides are TGTGCCAGCAGCGTAGTTAGCGGGGGAGAGACCCAGTACTTC. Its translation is CASSVVSGGETQYF. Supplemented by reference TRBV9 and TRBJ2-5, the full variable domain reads DSGVTQTPKHLITATGQRVTLRCSPRSGDLSVYWYQQSLDQGLQFLIQYYNGEERAKGNILERFSAQQFPDLHSELNLSSLELGDSALYFCASSVVSGGETQYFGPGTRLLVL.

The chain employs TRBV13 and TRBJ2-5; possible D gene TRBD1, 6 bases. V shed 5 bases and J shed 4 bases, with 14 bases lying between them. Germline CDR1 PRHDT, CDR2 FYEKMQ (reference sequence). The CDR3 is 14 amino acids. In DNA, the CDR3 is TGTGCCAGCAGCCGGATTACAGGGTTAGAGACCCAGTACTTC. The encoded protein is CASSRITGLETQYF.

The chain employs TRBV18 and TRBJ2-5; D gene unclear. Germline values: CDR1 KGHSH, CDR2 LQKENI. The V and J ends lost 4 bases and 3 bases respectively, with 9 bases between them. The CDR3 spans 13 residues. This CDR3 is CASSRRYEETQYF. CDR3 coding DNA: TGTGCCAGCTCACGCCGGTATGAAGAGACCCAGTACTTC. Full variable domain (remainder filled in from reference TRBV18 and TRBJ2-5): NAGVMQNPRHLVRRRGQEARLRCSPMKGHSHVYWYRQLPEEGLKFMVYLQKENIIDESGMPKERFSAEFPKEGPSILRIQQVVRGDSAAYFCASSRRYEETQYFGPGTRLLVL.

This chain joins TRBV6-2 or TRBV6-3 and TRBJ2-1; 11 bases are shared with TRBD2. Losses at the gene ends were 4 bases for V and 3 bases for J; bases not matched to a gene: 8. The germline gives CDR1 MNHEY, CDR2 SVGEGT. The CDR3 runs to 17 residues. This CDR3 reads CASSSRLAGTVYNEQFF. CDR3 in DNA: TGTGCCAGCAGTTCCAGACTAGCGGGAACCGTCTACAATGAGCAGTTCTTC.

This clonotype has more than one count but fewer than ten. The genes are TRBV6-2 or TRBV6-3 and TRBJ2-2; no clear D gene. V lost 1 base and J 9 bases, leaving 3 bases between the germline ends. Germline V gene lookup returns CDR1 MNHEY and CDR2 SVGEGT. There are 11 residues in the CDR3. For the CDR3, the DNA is TGTGCCAGCAGTTACTGGCGGGAGCTGTTTTTT. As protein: CASSYWRELFF.

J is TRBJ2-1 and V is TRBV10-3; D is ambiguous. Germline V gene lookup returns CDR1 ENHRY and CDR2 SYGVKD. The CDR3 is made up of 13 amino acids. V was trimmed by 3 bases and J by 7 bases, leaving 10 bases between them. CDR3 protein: CAISDGRPNEQFF. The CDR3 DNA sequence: TGTGCCATCAGTGACGGACGCCCGAATGAGCAGTTCTTC.